This TCR beta chain was retrieved from a study of cytomegalovirus exposure and HLA in healthy donors. Across the whole study: Prior work identified around 100 million unique TCR beta sequences in around 170 million T cells.

CDR1 SGHRS and CDR2 YFSETQ come from the germline V gene. V lost 0 bases and J lost 5, with 15 bases in between. The CDR3 contains 15 residues. The study ran its PCR with 60 Vbeta and 13 Jbeta primers. Sequencing used immunoSEQ multiplex PCR; TCRdb keeps in-frame clones, though not all of them. The table has 130,000 or so clones, over 70% seen once. The sample taken for sequencing was PBMCs. The source is a woman aged 18-35 years in good health and CMV-seronegative. The J gene is TRBJ2-7, the V gene TRBV5-1, with no clear D. The CDR3 DNA reads TGCGCCAGCAGCTTGGAGTTCACTCCTAGGCACGAGCAGTACTTC. It codes for CASSLEFTPRHEQYF.